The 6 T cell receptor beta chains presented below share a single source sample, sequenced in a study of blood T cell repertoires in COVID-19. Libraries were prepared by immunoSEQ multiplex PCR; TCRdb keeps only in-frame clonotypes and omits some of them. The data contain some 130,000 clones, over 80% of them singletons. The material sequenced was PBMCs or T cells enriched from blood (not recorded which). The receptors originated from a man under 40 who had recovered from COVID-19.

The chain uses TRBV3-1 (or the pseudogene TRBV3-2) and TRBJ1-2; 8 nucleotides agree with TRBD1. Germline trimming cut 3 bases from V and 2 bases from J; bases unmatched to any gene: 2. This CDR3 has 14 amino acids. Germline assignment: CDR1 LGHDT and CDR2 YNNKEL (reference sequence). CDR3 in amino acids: CASSHRTGNYGYTF. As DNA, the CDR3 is TGTGCCAGCAGCCATCGGACAGGGAACTATGGCTACACCTTC.

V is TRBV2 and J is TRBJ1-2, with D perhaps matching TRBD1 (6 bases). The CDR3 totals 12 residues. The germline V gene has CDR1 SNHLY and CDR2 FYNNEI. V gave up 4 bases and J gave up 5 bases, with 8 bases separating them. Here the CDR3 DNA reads TGTGCCAGCAGTGGTCAGGGGTATGGCTACACCTTC. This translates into CASSGQGYGYTF. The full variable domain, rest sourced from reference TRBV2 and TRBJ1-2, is EPEVTQTPSHQVTQMGQEVILRCVPISNHLYFYWYRQILGQKVEFLVSFYNNEISEKSEIFDDQFSVERPDGSNFTLKIRSTKLEDSAMYFCASSGQGYGYTFGSGTRLTVV.

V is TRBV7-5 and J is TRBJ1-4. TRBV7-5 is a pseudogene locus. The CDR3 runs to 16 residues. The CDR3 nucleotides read TGTGCCAGAAGCTTAGCGGGTCCGGGGTCTAATGAAAAACTGTTTTTT. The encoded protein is CARSLAGPGSNEKLFF.

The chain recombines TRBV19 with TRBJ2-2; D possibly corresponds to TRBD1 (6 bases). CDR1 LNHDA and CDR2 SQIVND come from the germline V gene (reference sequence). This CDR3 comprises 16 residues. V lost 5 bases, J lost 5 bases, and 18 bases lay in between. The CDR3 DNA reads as TGTGCCAGTAGTGGGGGACACTATATGACGACCGGGGAGCTGTTTTTT. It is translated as CASSGGHYMTTGELFF.

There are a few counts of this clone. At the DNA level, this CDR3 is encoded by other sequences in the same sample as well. As DNA, the CDR3 is TGTGCCAGCAGCGGACAGGGGAGCACAGATACGCAGTATTTT. Residues: CASSGQGSTDTQYF. This chain links TRBV7-9 with TRBJ2-3, with 9 nucleotides matching TRBD1. Looked up from germline, CDR1 is SEHNR and CDR2 is FQNEAQ (reference sequence). The length of the CDR3 is 14 residues. V dropped 5 bases and J dropped 0; count of bases not matched to a gene: 0. Variable domain in full (rest from reference TRBV7-9 and TRBJ2-3): DTGVSQNPRHKITKRGQNVTFRCDPISEHNRLYWYRQTLGQGPEFLTYFQNEAQLEKSRLLSDRFSAERPKGSFSTLEIQRTEQGDSAMYLCASSGQGSTDTQYFGPGTRLTVL.

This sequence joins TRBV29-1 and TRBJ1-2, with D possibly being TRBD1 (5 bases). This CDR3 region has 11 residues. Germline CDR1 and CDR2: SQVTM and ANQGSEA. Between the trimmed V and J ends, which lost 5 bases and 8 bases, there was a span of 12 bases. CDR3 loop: CSVQGSSGYTF. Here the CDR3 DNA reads TGCAGCGTTCAGGGTTCGAGCGGCTACACCTTC.